This section outlines one T cell receptor beta chain sequence together with its context. Antigen: not known. This sample was included in a study of CD8 T cells in ankylosing spondylitis. Study results and caveats: CD8+ cells made up the disease-linked clones, which were relatively rare in peripheral blood. For ankylosing spondylitis blood, a TCR beta motif of under ten highly homologous variants appeared characteristic.

The CDR3 spans 14 residues. CDR1 is SEHNR, CDR2 FQNEAQ, per germline (reference sequence). V lost 2 bases and J lost 9, with 14 bases in between. Each CDR3 protein is one row after TCRdb ran MiXCR on the 5' RACE reads. The sample contains roughly 30,000 distinct CDR3 sequences, around 30% of which appear only once. This TCR was sampled from a male donor with ankylosing spondylitis. The rearrangement joins TRBV7-9 to TRBJ2-1; no firm D call. Sequencing was done on a sample of synovial fluid, either unsorted or a sorted T cell fraction (not recorded which). The CDR3 nucleotides are TGTGCCAGCAGCTTAATCCTAGGACGCGGTGAGCAGTTCTTC. Amino acid sequence: CASSLILGRGEQFF.